The present T cell receptor (beta chain) was sequenced within a study of metastatic and nonmetastatic thyroid tumors. Study findings and constraints: In blood and tumor, TCR beta diversity was reportedly significantly higher in malignant thyroid tumors than in benign nodules.

No patient had received any treatment before thyroid surgery. With V trimmed by 6 bases and J by 7 bases, 11 bases remained unmatched. This CDR3 contains 15 residues. Germline assignment: CDR1 MNHNS and CDR2 SASEGT. The authors' processing: Built for papillary thyroid cancer, a distant-metastasis classifier drew on CDR3 differences across clinicopathological groups. TCRdb re-processed the PCR reads through MiXCR. The V and J calls and clone size come from TCRdb's table, not from the authors' own analysis. Altogether 32,000 or so clones are present, roughly 17% being singletons, with the ten largest covering 6.2%. There are many counts of this clone. Its antigen is still unknown.

The genes are TRBV6-1 and TRBJ2-1, with 8 bases identical to TRBD1. This TCR came from a male donor with papillary thyroid cancer or a benign thyroid nodule (not recorded which). Some clones in this sample may be carry-over from other donors' samples. Sequenced sample: blood. The CDR3 reads CASRLGGQGWNEQFF. In nucleotides, the CDR3 is TGTGCCAGCAGGTTAGGCGGACAGGGTTGGAATGAGCAGTTCTTC.